The next 2 T cell receptor beta chains were all read from a single sample in a study of blood T cell repertoires in COVID-19. Produced via immunoSEQ multiplex PCR; TCRdb's table is partial and in-frame only. The sample gives some 250,000 clones, more than 75% of which show up once; 2.3% is in the top ten. Specimen: PBMCs or T cells enriched from blood (not recorded which). Receptors originate from a woman in her thirties or forties with acute COVID-19.

The chain links TRBV6-1 to TRBJ2-7; 8 bases agree with TRBD1. The CDR3 contains 15 residues. V was pared by 3 bases and J by 4 bases, with 8 bases of the junction left unmatched. The V gene's germline CDR1 is MNHNS and CDR2 SASEGT. This CDR3 reads CASSEGQGAPYEQYF. For the CDR3, the DNA is TGTGCCAGCAGTGAGGGGCAGGGGGCTCCGTACGAGCAGTACTTC.

The gene calls are TRBV5-8 and TRBJ1-2; no clear D. Trimming removed 6 bases at V and 8 bases at J, with 5 bases between. The CDR3 is 9 residues long. The V gene's germline CDR1 is SGHTS and CDR2 YDEGEE. CDR3: CASIQGYTF. CDR3 bases: TGTGCCAGCATACAGGGCTACACCTTC.